These 11 T cell receptor beta chains came from one sample sequenced in a study of OX40 agonist ivuxolimab in advanced cancers. The assay was immunoSEQ multiplex PCR, and TCRdb's table has in-frame clones only and misses some. The repertoire holds tens of thousands of clones, with roughly 90% as singletons. This specimen was CD4+ or CD8+ T cells sorted from blood, taken in a trial of the OX40 agonist ivuxolimab. The source of these receptors is an adult with an advanced solid tumor such as melanoma, head and neck, liver or kidney cancer.

This clone came up once. The rearrangement uses TRBV6-5 and TRBJ1-6; D possibly corresponds to TRBD1 (6 bases). The CDR3 loop spans 14 amino acids. The ends were cut back, 3 bases at V and 10 bases at J, with 13 bases in the middle. From germline, CDR1 is MNHEY and CDR2 SVGAGI. In DNA, the CDR3 is TGTGCCAGCAGTTATATGGCAGGGGCATCACCCCTCCACTTT. Its protein is CASSYMAGASPLHF.

The sample holds a few counts of this clone. V usage is TRBV29-1 and J usage is TRBJ2-7; unclear D gene. V was trimmed by 4 bases and J by 7 bases, leaving 14 bases between them. The CDR3 runs 12 residues. In germline, CDR1 is SQVTM, CDR2 ANQGSEA. CDR3 in DNA: TGCAGCGTTGCCCCAAATGTGAGAGAGCAGTACTTC. This codes for CSVAPNVREQYF.

The chain is built from TRBV6-1 and TRBJ1-6, with 7 bases aligning to TRBD1. This CDR3 is built from 14 residues. The germline CDR1 and CDR2 sequences are MNHNS and SASEGT. V lost 6 bases and J lost 5; bases outside the gene matches: 4. The chain's CDR3 is CASRQGIHNSPLHF. The CDR3 nucleotides read TGTGCCAGCAGACAGGGGATACATAATTCACCCCTCCACTTT.

The rearrangement links TRBV27 to TRBJ2-1, with 12 bases that match TRBD2. Germline V gene lookup returns CDR1 MNHEY and CDR2 SMNVEV (reference sequence). J lost 9 bases, V lost 4 bases, and 4 bases had no gene match. This CDR3 comprises 14 residues. CDR3 loop: CASSWTSGAGEQFF. CDR3 bases: TGTGCCAGCAGTTGGACTAGCGGGGCGGGTGAGCAGTTCTTC.

The chain uses TRBV5-1 and TRBJ1-6, with unresolved D. V was clipped by 1 base and J by 9 bases, with 11 bases between them. This CDR3 is built from 14 residues. Germline CDR1 reads SGHRS; CDR2 reads YFSETQ. CDR3: CASSLRVSISPLHF. In nucleotides, the CDR3 is TGCGCCAGCAGCTTGAGGGTCTCAATTTCACCCCTCCACTTT.

This chain connects TRBV2 to TRBJ2-7; 8 nucleotides align to TRBD2. The junction had 10 bases not matched to a gene; V was cut back by 3 bases and J by 9 bases. The CDR3 contains 14 residues. The germline gives CDR1 SNHLY, CDR2 FYNNEI. CDR3 region: CASSDAGGRAGQYF. DNA for the CDR3: TGTGCCAGCAGTGACGCGGGAGGACGAGCCGGGCAGTACTTC.

This rearrangement joins TRBV6-6 to TRBJ2-5, with a possible D match to TRBD2 (5 bases). V was shortened by 6 bases and J by 2 bases, with 13 bases between the two germline ends. Germline V lookup: CDR1 MNHNY, CDR2 SVGAGI (reference sequence). This CDR3 has 14 residues. CDR3 in DNA: TGTGCCAGCAGAGAAAATCCGGGGCAAGAGACCCAGTACTTC. This codes for CASRENPGQETQYF.

The chain uses TRBV21-1 and TRBJ1-3; the listed D gene, TRBD1, was not tested against the DNA. TRBV21-1 is described as a pseudogene. This CDR3 region has 15 residues. In nucleotides, the CDR3 is TGTGCCAGCAGGGGACAGGCGCTATCTGGAAACACCATATATTTT. This translates into CASRGQALSGNTIYF.

The genes are TRBV2 and TRBJ1-1, with a weak D call TRBD1 (5 bases). CDR1 and CDR2 (germline): SNHLY, FYNNEI. The ends were cut back, 5 bases at V and 7 bases at J, with 11 bases in the middle. The CDR3 covers 12 residues. CDR3 region: CASSKGQGEAFF. Here the CDR3 DNA reads TGTGCCAGCAGTAAGGGGCAGGGTGAAGCTTTCTTT.

This chain links TRBV9 with TRBJ1-5; 7 bases match TRBD1. V trimming: 3 bases; J trimming: 6 bases; junction bases outside the gene matches: 9. The CDR3 loop spans 15 amino acids. The germline gives CDR1 SGDLS, CDR2 YYNGEE. The DNA for the CDR3 is TGTGCCAGCAGCGGTGGGGGACAGCACGGTCAGCCCCAGCATTTT. It yields the protein CASSGGGQHGQPQHF.

V usage is TRBV5-1 and J usage is TRBJ1-2; 8 positions match TRBD1. The trim removed 4 bases at V and 3 bases at J, leaving 5 bases unmatched. The CDR3 contains 14 residues. CDR1 is SGHRS and CDR2 is YFSETQ in the germline V gene. The CDR3 protein is CASSQGQGHYGYTF. The CDR3 coding sequence is TGCGCCAGCAGCCAAGGACAGGGACACTATGGCTACACCTTC.